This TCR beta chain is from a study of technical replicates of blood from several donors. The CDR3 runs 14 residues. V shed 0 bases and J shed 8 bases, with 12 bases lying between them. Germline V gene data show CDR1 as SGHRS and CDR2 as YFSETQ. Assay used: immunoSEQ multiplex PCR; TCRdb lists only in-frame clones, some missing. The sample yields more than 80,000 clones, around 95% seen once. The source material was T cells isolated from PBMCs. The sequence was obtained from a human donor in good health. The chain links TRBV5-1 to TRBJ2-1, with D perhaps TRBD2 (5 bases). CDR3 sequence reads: CASSLVASFDEQFF. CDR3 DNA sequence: TGCGCCAGCAGCTTGGTGGCTAGCTTCGATGAGCAGTTCTTC.